The 4 T cell receptor beta chains presented below share a single source sample, sequenced in a study of T-cell memory formation after mild COVID-19. TCRdb used MiXCR to reprocess the 5' RACE reads, holding one entry per CDR3 protein. The table records around 250,000 distinct CDR3 sequences, around 16% of them present only once. The sequenced material came from PBMCs or a T cell subset sorted from them (not recorded which). These receptors came from a man aged 18 to 30 who had mild COVID-19 (a few samples of this study predate the infection). Cell type and time point are not known.

This clonotype was seen repeatedly, ten times or more. The chain has TRBV6-2 or TRBV6-3 and TRBJ2-1; 8 bases line up with TRBD2. CDR3 length: 14 residues. Trimming at V came to 6 bases and at J to 2 bases, leaving 3 bases not matched to a gene. In germline, CDR1 is MNHEY, CDR2 SVGEGT. This CDR3 reads CASSLGLAYNEQFF. CDR3 nucleotides: TGTGCCAGCAGCCTGGGACTAGCCTACAATGAGCAGTTCTTC.

This clonotype was picked up a small number of times. The chain links TRBV20-1 to TRBJ2-3, with TRBD2 matching 9 bases. The CDR3 is 17 amino acids. Germline CDR1 and CDR2: DFQATT and SNEGSKA (reference sequence). The ends lost 6 bases at V and 3 bases at J; junction bases unmatched: 16. The CDR3 loop is CSASGRRSGGLTDTQYF. CDR3 nucleotide sequence: TGCAGTGCCAGCGGGCGTCGTAGCGGGGGATTAACAGATACGCAGTATTTT.

CDR3 sequence: CASSLEAQAEAFF. In DNA form, the CDR3 reads TGTGCCAGCAGCTTAGAGGCCCAGGCTGAAGCTTTCTTT. This chain joins TRBV11-2 and TRBJ1-1; D uncertain. Germline assignment: CDR1 SGHAT and CDR2 FQNNGV. The CDR3 consists of 13 residues. V was trimmed by 0 bases and J by 6 bases, leaving 8 bases between them.

This chain links TRBV6-5 with TRBJ1-1; 8 positions agree with TRBD1. V shed 5 bases and J 2 bases; nucleotides not matched to a gene: 7. Germline CDR1 MNHEY, CDR2 SVGAGI. This CDR3 region has 15 residues. The CDR3 coding sequence is TGTGCCAGCAGTCATGACAGGGGCGCTAACACTGAAGCTTTCTTT. It yields the protein CASSHDRGANTEAFF.